These T cell receptor beta chains were read from a single sample in a study of graft-versus-host responses after intestinal transplantation. This table comes from immunoSEQ multiplex PCR, and its TCRdb copy is limited to in-frame clones, with some not included. The table has 10,000 to 14,000 clones, roughly 76% seen once; the top ten hold 10%. The specimen was ileum tissue, collected 23 days after intestinal transplant. These receptors were collected from a human patient who received an intestinal transplant, so some T cells may come from the graft donor. Each CDR3 is given with its conserved first and last residue. D genes are given only for firm matches. Expanded clones are given a class, and other clones once, few, many or no size at all.

j_call v_call clone_size d_call cdr3_aa cdr3_nt
TRBJ2-1 TRBV27 NA TRBD2 CASSSGGDSYNEQFF TGTGCCAGCAGTTCGGGGGGAGACTCTTACAATGAGCAGTTCTTC
TRBJ2-1 TRBV11-3 few TRBD2 CASSLGGRAPEQFF TGTGCCAGCAGCTTGGGCGGGAGGGCCCCTGAGCAGTTCTTC
TRBJ2-7 TRBV28 once NA CASTQFEAGYYEQYF TGTGCCAGCACTCAATTTGAGGCTGGCTACTACGAGCAGTACTTC
TRBJ2-5 TRBV6-6 NA NA CASSRNRASQETQYF TGTGCCAGCAGCCGCAACAGGGCTTCCCAAGAGACCCAGTACTTC
TRBJ2-7 TRBV7-3 medium-sized TRBD2 CASSPTSGSYEQYF TGTGCCAGCAGCCCGACTAGCGGATCCTACGAGCAGTACTTC
TRBJ1-1 TRBV5-1 NA NA CASSLRVDTEAFF TGCGCCAGCAGCTTGAGGGTTGACACTGAAGCTTTCTTT
TRBJ1-4 TRBV10-1 NA NA CASSEEEGSSEKLFF TGCGCCAGCAGTGAGGAGGAGGGCTCGTCTGAAAAACTGTTTTTT
TRBJ2-7 TRBV28 NA TRBD1 CASSFRGTVYEQYF TGTGCCAGCAGTTTCCGAGGGACAGTCTACGAGCAGTACTTC
TRBJ2-2 TRBV9 NA NA CASSVELREVNTGELFF TGTGCCAGCAGCGTAGAGTTGAGGGAGGTGAACACCGGGGAGCTGTTTTTT
TRBJ2-7 TRBV4-1 NA NA CASSFNLDYEQYF TGCGCCAGTAGCTTCAACCTGGACTACGAGCAGTACTTC
TRBJ1-1 TRBV4-1 NA NA CASSQGPGVVGSPF TGCGCCAGCAGCCAAGGGCCCGGGGTGGTGGGATCACCCTTT
TRBJ1-1 TRBV27 NA TRBD1 CASSSLRDRGSGAFF TGTGCCAGCAGTTCTCTCCGGGACAGGGGATCGGGAGCTTTCTTT
TRBJ2-1 TRBV28 NA TRBD2 CATGLAGGQNEQFF TGTGCCACCGGACTAGCGGGAGGTCAGAATGAGCAGTTCTTC
TRBJ2-2 TRBV13 NA TRBD1 CASSLRDRGFTGELFF TGTGCCAGCAGCTTAAGGGACAGGGGGTTCACCGGGGAGCTGTTTTTT
TRBJ2-1 TRBV25-1 NA TRBD2 CASSDRASGSKNEQFF TGTGCCAGCAGTGATCGGGCTAGCGGGAGTAAGAATGAGCAGTTCTTC
TRBJ2-7 TRBV4-1 few NA CASSPRPSSRGTYEQYF TGCGCCAGCAGCCCGAGACCAAGTAGTCGCGGGACCTACGAGCAGTACTTC
TRBJ2-5 TRBV30 NA NA CAWSVPTGYQETQYF TGTGCCTGGAGTGTACCGACAGGATATCAGGAGACCCAGTACTTC
TRBJ2-1 TRBV27 medium-sized NA CASSFGSSYNEQFF TGTGCCAGCAGTTTCGGTAGCTCCTACAATGAGCAGTTCTTC
TRBJ2-2 TRBV7-9 few TRBD1 CASSQTGRYGELFF TGTGCCAGCAGCCAGACAGGGCGGTACGGGGAGCTGTTTTTT
TRBJ2-1 TRBV19 NA TRBD2 CASSPERREGGNEQFF TGTGCCAGTAGTCCAGAAAGGAGGGAGGGCGGCAATGAGCAGTTCTTC
TRBJ2-5 TRBV7-9 NA NA CASSLRQEGQETQYF TGTGCCAGCAGCTTAAGGCAGGAGGGGCAAGAGACCCAGTACTTC
TRBJ1-3 TRBV9 NA TRBD1 CASSPRQGRGNTIYF TGTGCCAGCAGCCCCCGACAGGGCCGTGGAAACACCATATATTTT
TRBJ2-1 TRBV6-5 NA NA CASSLSGSCNEQFF TGTGCCAGCAGCTTGAGTGGCTCCTGCAATGAGCAGTTCTTC
TRBJ2-3 TRBV2 NA TRBD2 CASRGVGGVTDTQYF TGTGCCAGCAGAGGGGTCGGGGGGGTCACAGATACGCAGTATTTT
TRBJ2-3 TRBV11-2 NA TRBD1 CASSLGPGQGTDTQYF TGTGCCAGCAGCTTAGGGCCGGGACAGGGCACAGATACGCAGTATTTT
TRBJ1-2 TRBV25-1 NA NA CASESYYGYTF TGTGCCAGCGAGAGTTACTATGGCTACACCTTC
TRBJ2-7 TRBV7-9 NA NA CASSLDWGYEQYF TGTGCCAGCAGCTTAGATTGGGGATACGAGCAGTACTTC
TRBJ2-3 TRBV19 NA NA CASSKVRVAAVTDTQYF TGTGCCAGTAGTAAGGTGAGAGTAGCGGCTGTCACAGATACGCAGTATTTT
TRBJ2-1 TRBV15 NA NA CATSRDRGGSYNEQFF TGTGCCACCAGCAGAGATCGAGGCGGCTCCTACAATGAGCAGTTCTTC
TRBJ2-6 TRBV19 few NA CASRTQGLGGANVLTF TGTGCCAGTAGGACGCAGGGCCTGGGTGGGGCCAACGTCCTGACTTTC
TRBJ1-2 TRBV2 once NA CASSLARQGSYGYTF TGTGCCAGCAGTTTGGCCCGCCAGGGGAGCTATGGCTACACCTTC
TRBJ2-3 TRBV6-6 NA TRBD2 CATLGGLAGADTQYF TGTGCCACCTTAGGGGGGCTAGCGGGAGCAGATACGCAGTATTTT
TRBJ2-5 TRBV11-3 few NA CASSPKGRIQETQYF TGTGCCAGCAGCCCAAAGGGACGGATCCAAGAGACCCAGTACTTC
TRBJ1-4 TRBV7-9 NA NA CASSLRRSTNEKLFF TGTGCCAGCAGCTTAAGACGGTCAACTAATGAAAAACTGTTTTTT
TRBJ1-5 TRBV19 NA NA CASSIGAFDQPQHF TGTGCCAGTAGTATAGGAGCCTTTGATCAGCCCCAGCATTTT
TRBJ2-3 TRBV6-6 NA TRBD2 CASIPAGGTDTQYF TGTGCCAGCATCCCAGCGGGGGGAACAGATACGCAGTATTTT
TRBJ2-7 TRBV2 few NA CASTTGYEQYF TGTGCCAGCACAACGGGCTACGAGCAGTACTTC
TRBJ2-1 TRBV9 NA TRBD2 CASSGGSNEQFF TGTGCCAGCAGCGGCGGGAGCAATGAGCAGTTCTTC
TRBJ2-7 TRBV11-2 large TRBD2 CASSLALSGTSVSYEQYF TGTGCCAGCAGCTTGGCTCTTAGTGGGACTAGCGTCTCCTACGAGCAGTACTTC
TRBJ1-5 TRBV9 few NA CASSVGDSGPQHF TGTGCCAGCAGCGTAGGGGACTCTGGGCCCCAGCATTTT
TRBJ2-5 TRBV6-1 NA NA CAGRQFQETQYF TGTGCCGGCCGACAGTTCCAAGAGACCCAGTACTTC
TRBJ1-6 TRBV19 NA TRBD1 CASSGFGQGSSPLHF TGTGCCAGTAGCGGGTTCGGACAGGGAAGTTCACCCCTCCACTTT
TRBJ1-5 TRBV9 NA NA CASSGGSNQPQHF TGTGCCAGCAGTGGGGGGAGCAATCAGCCCCAGCATTTT
TRBJ2-7 TRBV4-3 few NA CASSQERQKGTYEQYF TGCGCCAGCAGCCAAGAGAGACAGAAGGGAACCTACGAGCAGTACTTC
TRBJ1-4 TRBV28 NA TRBD1 CASRKTGGLEKLFF TGTGCCAGCCGGAAGACAGGGGGTCTTGAAAAACTGTTTTTT
TRBJ2-5 TRBV2 NA NA CASSDRQGQETQYF TGTGCCAGCAGTGATCGGCAGGGACAAGAGACCCAGTACTTC
TRBJ1-2 TRBV5-1 NA NA CASSFSDLRGTISYGYTF TGCGCCAGCAGCTTCTCGGACTTACGGGGGACGATCTCCTATGGCTACACCTTC
TRBJ2-7 TRBV28 NA NA CASSLDSSYEQYF TGTGCCAGCAGTTTGGACAGTTCCTACGAGCAGTACTTC
TRBJ2-5 TRBV5-5 NA NA CASSPSPTYGETQYF TGCGCCAGCAGCCCGTCGCCGACGTACGGGGAGACCCAGTACTTC
TRBJ2-1 TRBV4-2 NA NA CASSEGLSYNEQFF TGTGCCAGCAGCGAAGGACTCTCCTACAATGAGCAGTTCTTC
TRBJ2-1 TRBV7-6 NA NA CASSSRRGRDEQFF TGTGCCAGCAGCTCGAGGAGGGGGAGGGATGAGCAGTTCTTC
TRBJ1-5 TRBV6-9 NA NA CASSYRGGNQPQHF TGTGCCAGCAGTTACAGGGGTGGGAATCAGCCCCAGCATTTT
TRBJ1-3 TRBV25-1 once TRBD1 CASSELIQGNTIYF TGTGCCAGCAGTGAACTCATACAGGGGAACACCATATATTTT
TRBJ2-5 TRBV4-3 NA NA CASSRRGEETQYF TGCGCCAGCAGCCGAAGAGGGGAGGAGACCCAGTACTTC
TRBJ2-7 TRBV27 NA NA CASSLSYGGLKSYEQYF TGTGCCAGCAGTTTATCTTATGGGGGCCTAAAGTCCTACGAGCAGTACTTC
TRBJ2-1 TRBV6-6 once TRBD2 CASIFSGRVYNEQFF TGTGCCAGCATTTTTAGCGGGAGGGTCTACAATGAGCAGTTCTTC
TRBJ2-2 TRBV28 NA NA CASSLFRTVAGELFF TGTGCCAGCAGTTTATTTAGGACAGTCGCCGGGGAGCTGTTTTTT
TRBJ1-6 TRBV7-2 NA NA CASSSPGSYNSPLHF TGTGCCAGCAGCTCCCCCGGCTCCTATAATTCACCCCTCCACTTT
TRBJ1-1 TRBV6-6 NA TRBD1 CASSGGQGARNTEAFF TGTGCCAGCAGTGGGGGCCAGGGGGCTCGGAACACTGAAGCTTTCTTT